The 2 T cell receptor beta chains presented below share a single source sample, sequenced in a study of T cells after yellow fever vaccination. TCRdb re-called the 5' RACE reads with MiXCR, one entry per CDR3 protein. The sample lists some 340,000 distinct CDR3 sequences, roughly 4.3% seen once, with roughly 24% in the top ten. The sequencing used PBMCs, collected 5 days after the yellow fever booster vaccination. These receptors were obtained from a man aged 18-30 years who received the YFV17D yellow fever vaccine.

A few counts support this clonotype. The chain couples TRBV6-6 to TRBJ2-2, with D unresolved. Germline V CDR1 and CDR2: MNHNY, SVGAGI (reference sequence). The CDR3 runs to 13 residues. V lost 4 bases to trimming and J lost 6 bases, with 9 bases between them. The CDR3 reads CASSSPRPGELFF. Here the CDR3 DNA reads TGTGCCAGCAGTTCCCCGCGCCCCGGGGAGCTGTTTTTT.

The sample holds many counts of this clonotype. This chain connects TRBV7-9 to TRBJ2-1; tentatively, D is TRBD1 (6 bases). This CDR3 comprises 14 residues. Deletions cut 11 bases from V and 1 base from J, with 15 bases between. Germline V gene lookup returns CDR1 SEHNR and CDR2 FQNEAQ (reference sequence). CDR3 in DNA: TGTGCCTTACCGAGGGGGAGTTCCTACAATGAGCAGTTCTTC. As protein: CALPRGSSYNEQFF.